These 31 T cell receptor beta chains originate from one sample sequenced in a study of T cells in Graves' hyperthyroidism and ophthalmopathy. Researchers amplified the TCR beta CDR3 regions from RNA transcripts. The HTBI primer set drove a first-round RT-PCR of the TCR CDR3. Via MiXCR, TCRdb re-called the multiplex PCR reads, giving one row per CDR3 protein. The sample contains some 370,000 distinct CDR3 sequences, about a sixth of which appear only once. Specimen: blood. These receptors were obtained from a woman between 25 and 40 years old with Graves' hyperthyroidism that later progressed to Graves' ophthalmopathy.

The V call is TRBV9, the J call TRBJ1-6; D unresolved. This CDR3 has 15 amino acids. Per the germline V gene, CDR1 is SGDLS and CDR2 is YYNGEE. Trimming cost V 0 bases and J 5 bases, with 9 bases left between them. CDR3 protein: CASSVGLPNNSPLHF. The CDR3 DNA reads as TGTGCCAGCAGCGTAGGACTCCCCAATAATTCACCCCTCCACTTT.

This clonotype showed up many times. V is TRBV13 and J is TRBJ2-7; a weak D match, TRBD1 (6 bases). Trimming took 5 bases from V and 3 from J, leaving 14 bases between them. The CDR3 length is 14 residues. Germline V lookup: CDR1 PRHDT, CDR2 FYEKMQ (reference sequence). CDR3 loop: CASSLGQRDYEQYF. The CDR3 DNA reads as TGTGCCAGCAGCCTCGGACAGAGGGACTACGAGCAGTACTTC.

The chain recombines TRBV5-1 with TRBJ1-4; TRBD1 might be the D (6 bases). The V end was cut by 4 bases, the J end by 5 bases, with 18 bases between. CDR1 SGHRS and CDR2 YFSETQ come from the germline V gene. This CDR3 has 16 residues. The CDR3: CASSPRSGRGNEKLFF. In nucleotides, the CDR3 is TGCGCCAGCAGCCCGCGATCCGGGAGGGGGAATGAAAAACTGTTTTTT.

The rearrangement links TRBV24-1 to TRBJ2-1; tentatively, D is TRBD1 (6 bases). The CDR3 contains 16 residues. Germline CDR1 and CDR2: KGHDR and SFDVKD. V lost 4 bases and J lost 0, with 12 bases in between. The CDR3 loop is CATSEGAGFSYNEQFF. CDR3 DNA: TGTGCCACCAGTGAGGGGGCAGGCTTCTCCTACAATGAGCAGTTCTTC.

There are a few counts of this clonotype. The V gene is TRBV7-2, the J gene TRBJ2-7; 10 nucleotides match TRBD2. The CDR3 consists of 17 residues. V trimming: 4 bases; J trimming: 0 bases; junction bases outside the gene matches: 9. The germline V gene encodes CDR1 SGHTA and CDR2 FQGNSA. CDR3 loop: CASSSPLSGGFSYEQYF. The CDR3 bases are TGTGCCAGCAGCTCTCCCCTTAGCGGGGGGTTCTCCTACGAGCAGTACTTC.

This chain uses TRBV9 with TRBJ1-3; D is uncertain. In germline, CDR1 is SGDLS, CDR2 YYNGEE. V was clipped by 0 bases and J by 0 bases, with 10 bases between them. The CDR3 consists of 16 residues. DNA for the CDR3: TGTGCCAGCAGCGTAGACGTGGGGTACTCTGGAAACACCATATATTTT. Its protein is CASSVDVGYSGNTIYF. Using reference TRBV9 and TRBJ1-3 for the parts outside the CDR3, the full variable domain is DSGVTQTPKHLITATGQRVTLRCSPRSGDLSVYWYQQSLDQGLQFLIQYYNGEERAKGNILERFSAQQFPDLHSELNLSSLELGDSALYFCASSVDVGYSGNTIYFGEGSWLTVV.

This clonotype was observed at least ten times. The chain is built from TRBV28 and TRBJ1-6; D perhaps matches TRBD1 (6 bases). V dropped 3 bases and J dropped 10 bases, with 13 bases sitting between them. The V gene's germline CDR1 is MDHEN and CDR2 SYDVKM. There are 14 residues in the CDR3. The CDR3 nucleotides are TGTGCCAGCAGTTTCCCGGGGGCTCAATCACCCCTCCACTTT. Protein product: CASSFPGAQSPLHF.

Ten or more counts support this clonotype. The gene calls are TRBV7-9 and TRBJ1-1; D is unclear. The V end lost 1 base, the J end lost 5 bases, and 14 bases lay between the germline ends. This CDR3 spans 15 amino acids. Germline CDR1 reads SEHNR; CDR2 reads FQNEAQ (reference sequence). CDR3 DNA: TGTGCCAGCAGCTTAGTAGTGTTACCGGGAACTGAAGCTTTCTTT. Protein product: CASSLVVLPGTEAFF.

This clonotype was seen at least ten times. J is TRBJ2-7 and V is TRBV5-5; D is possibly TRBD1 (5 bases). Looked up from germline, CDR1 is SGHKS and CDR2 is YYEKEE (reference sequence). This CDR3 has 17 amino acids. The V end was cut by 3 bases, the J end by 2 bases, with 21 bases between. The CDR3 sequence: CASSSNSDAQTAYEQYF. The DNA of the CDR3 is TGTGCCAGCAGCTCTAACTCAGATGCCCAGACAGCCTACGAGCAGTACTTC.

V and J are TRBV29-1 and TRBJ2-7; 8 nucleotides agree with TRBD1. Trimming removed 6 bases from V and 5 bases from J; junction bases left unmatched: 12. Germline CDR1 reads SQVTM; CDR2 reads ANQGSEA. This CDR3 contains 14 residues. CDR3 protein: CSVPGQGAFDEQYF. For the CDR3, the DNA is TGCAGCGTGCCAGGACAGGGAGCTTTTGACGAGCAGTACTTC.

The CDR3 spells CASSGGALATGETQYF. As DNA, the CDR3 is TGTGCCAGCAGCGGGGGGGCCCTAGCGACCGGGGAGACCCAGTACTTC. The J gene is TRBJ2-5, the V gene TRBV9; D may be TRBD1 or TRBD2 (6 bases each). Trimming stripped 3 bases from V and 5 bases from J, with 20 bases between. Per the germline V gene, CDR1 is SGDLS and CDR2 is YYNGEE. This CDR3 comprises 16 residues.

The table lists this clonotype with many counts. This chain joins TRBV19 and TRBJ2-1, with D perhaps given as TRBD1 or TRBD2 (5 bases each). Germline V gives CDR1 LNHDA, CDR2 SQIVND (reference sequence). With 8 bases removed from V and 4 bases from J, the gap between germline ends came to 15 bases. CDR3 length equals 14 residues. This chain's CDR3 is CASDTGTEYNEQFF. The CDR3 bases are TGTGCCAGTGACACCGGGACCGAATACAATGAGCAGTTCTTC.

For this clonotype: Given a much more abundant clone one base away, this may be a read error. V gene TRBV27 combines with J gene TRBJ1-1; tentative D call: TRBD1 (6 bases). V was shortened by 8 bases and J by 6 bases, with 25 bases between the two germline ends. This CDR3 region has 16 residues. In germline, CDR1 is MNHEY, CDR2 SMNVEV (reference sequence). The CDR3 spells CASGQGGTGLLAEAFF. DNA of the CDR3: TGTGCCAGCGGCCAAGGGGGTACGGGGCTCCTTGCTGAAGCTTTCTTT.

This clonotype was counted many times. CDR3 coding DNA: TGCAGTGCCACGGGGCTGACGAAGCTTGCTTTCTTT. Its protein product is CSATGLTKLAFF. This sequence joins TRBV20-1 and TRBJ1-1; D is perhaps TRBD1 (5 bases). This CDR3 comprises 12 residues. Per germline, CDR1 DFQATT and CDR2 SNEGSKA (reference sequence). V was shortened by 6 bases and J by 11 bases, with 19 bases between the two germline ends.

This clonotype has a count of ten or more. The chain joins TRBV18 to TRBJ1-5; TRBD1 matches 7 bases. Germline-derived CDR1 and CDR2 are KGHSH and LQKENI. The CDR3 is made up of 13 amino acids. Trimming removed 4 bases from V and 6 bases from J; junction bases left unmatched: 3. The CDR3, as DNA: TGTGCCAGCTCACAGGGGGCTGCTCAGCCCCAGCATTTT. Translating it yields CASSQGAAQPQHF.

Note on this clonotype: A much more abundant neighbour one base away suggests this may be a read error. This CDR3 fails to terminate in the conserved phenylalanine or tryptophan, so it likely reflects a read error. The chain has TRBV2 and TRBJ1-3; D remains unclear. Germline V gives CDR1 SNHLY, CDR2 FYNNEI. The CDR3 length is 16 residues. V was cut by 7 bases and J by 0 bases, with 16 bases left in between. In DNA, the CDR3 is TGTGCCAGCAAGAGACGGAGGGTTAGCTCTGGAAACACCATATATTTG. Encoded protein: CASKRRRVSSGNTIYL.

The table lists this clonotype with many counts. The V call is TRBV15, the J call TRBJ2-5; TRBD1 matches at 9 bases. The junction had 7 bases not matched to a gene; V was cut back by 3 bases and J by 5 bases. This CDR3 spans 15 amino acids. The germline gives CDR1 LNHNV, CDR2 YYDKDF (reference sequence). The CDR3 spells CATSSVTGGTETQYF. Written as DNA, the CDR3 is TGTGCCACCAGCAGCGTCACAGGGGGCACGGAGACCCAGTACTTC.

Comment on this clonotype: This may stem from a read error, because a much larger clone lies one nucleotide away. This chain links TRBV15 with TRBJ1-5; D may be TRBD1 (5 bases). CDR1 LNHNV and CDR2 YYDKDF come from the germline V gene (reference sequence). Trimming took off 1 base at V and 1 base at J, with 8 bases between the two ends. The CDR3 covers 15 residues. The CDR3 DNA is TGTGCCACCAGCAGAGTTGGGGGAAGCAATCAGCCCCAGCATTTT. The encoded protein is CATSRVGGSNQPQHF. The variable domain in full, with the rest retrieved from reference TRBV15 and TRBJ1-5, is DAMVIQNPRYQVTQFGKPVTLSCSQTLNHNVMYWYQQKSSQAPKLLFHYYDKDFNNEADTPDNFQSRRPNTSFCFLDIRSPGLGDTAMYLCATSRVGGSNQPQHFGDGTRLSIL.

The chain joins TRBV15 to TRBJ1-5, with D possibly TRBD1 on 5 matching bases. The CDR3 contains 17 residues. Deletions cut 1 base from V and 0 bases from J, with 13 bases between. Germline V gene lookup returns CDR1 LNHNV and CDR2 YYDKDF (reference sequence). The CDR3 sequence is CATSRGEGAISNQPQHF. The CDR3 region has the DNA TGTGCCACCAGCAGAGGTGAAGGGGCTATTAGCAATCAGCCCCAGCATTTT.

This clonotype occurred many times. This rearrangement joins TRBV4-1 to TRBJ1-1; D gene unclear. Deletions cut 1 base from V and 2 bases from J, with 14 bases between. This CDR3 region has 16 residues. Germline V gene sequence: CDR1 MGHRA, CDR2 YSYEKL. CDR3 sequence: CASSQGRAGLNTEAFF. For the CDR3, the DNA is TGCGCCAGCAGCCAAGGGAGGGCTGGGTTAAACACTGAAGCTTTCTTT.

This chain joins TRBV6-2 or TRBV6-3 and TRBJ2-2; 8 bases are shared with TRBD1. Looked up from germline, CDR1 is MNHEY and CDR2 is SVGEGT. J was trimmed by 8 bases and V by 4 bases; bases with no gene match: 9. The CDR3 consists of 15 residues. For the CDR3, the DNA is TGTGCCAGCAGTTCTTCAGGGGGCTCAGAGGGGGAGCTGTTTTTT. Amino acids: CASSSSGGSEGELFF.

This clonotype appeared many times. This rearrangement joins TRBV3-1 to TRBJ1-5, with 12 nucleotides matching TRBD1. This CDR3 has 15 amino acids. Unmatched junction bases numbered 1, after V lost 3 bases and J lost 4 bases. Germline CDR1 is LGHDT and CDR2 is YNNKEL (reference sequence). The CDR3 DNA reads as TGTGCCAGCAGCCAGGGACAGGGGGCAAATCAGCCCCAGCATTTT. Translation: CASSQGQGANQPQHF.

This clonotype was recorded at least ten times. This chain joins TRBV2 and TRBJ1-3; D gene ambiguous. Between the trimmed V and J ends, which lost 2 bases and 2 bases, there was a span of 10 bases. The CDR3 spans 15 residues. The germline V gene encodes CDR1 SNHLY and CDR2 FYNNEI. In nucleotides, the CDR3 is TGTGCCAGCAGTGAATACGGTGGTGCTGGAAACACCATATATTTT. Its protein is CASSEYGGAGNTIYF. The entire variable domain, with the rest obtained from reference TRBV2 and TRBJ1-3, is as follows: EPEVTQTPSHQVTQMGQEVILRCVPISNHLYFYWYRQILGQKVEFLVSFYNNEISEKSEIFDDQFSVERPDGSNFTLKIRSTKLEDSAMYFCASSEYGGAGNTIYFGEGSWLTVV.

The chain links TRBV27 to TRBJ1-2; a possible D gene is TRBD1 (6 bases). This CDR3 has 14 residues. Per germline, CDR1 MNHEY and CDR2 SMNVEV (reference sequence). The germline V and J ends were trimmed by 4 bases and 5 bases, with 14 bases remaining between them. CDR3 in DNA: TGTGCCAGCAGTTCGTACAGGGAGAAATATGGCTACACCTTC. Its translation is CASSSYREKYGYTF.

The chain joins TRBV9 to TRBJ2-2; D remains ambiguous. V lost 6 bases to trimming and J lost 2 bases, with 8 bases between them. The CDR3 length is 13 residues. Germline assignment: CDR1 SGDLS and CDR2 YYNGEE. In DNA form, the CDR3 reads TGTGCCAGCACCGACTTAAACACCGGGGAGCTGTTTTTT. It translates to CASTDLNTGELFF.

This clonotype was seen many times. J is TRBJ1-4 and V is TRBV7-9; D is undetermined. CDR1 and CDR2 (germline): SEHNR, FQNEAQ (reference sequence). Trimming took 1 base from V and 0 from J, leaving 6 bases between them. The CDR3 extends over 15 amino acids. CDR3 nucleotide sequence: TGTGCCAGCAGCTTAGGGGAATCAACTAATGAAAAACTGTTTTTT. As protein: CASSLGESTNEKLFF.

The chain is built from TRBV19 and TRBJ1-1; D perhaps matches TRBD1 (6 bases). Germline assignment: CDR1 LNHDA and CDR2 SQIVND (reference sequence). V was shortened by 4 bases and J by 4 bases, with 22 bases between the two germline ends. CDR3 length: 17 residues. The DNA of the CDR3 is TGTGCCAGTAGTAGACCTTCGGTCAGGGGCGAGGTCACTGAAGCTTTCTTT. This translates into CASSRPSVRGEVTEAFF.

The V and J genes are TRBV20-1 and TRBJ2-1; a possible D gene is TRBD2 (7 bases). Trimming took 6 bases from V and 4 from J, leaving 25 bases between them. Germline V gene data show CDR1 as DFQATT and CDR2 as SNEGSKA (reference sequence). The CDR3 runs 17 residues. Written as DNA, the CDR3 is TGCAGTGCAGAAGGGGGGGGGGCGCTCTCCCTTTACAATGAGCAGTTCTTC. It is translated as CSAEGGGALSLYNEQFF.

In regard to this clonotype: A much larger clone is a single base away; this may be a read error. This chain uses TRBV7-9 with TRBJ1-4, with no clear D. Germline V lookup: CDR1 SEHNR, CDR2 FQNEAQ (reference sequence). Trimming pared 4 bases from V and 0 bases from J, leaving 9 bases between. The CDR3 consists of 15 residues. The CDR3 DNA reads TGTGCCAGCAGCTGGGAGGGAGCAACTAATGAAAAACTGTTTTTT. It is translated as CASSWEGATNEKLFF. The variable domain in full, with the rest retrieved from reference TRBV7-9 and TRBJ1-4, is DTGVSQNPRHKITKRGQNVTFRCDPISEHNRLYWYRQTLGQGPEFLTYFQNEAQLEKSRLLSDRFSAERPKGSFSTLEIQRTEQGDSAMYLCASSWEGATNEKLFFGSGTQLSVL.

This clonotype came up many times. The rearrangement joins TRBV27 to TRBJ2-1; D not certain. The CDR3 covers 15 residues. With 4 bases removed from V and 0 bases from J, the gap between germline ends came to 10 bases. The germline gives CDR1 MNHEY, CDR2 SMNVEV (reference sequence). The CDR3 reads CASSSPFSSYNEQFF. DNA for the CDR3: TGTGCCAGCAGTTCCCCCTTCAGCTCCTACAATGAGCAGTTCTTC.

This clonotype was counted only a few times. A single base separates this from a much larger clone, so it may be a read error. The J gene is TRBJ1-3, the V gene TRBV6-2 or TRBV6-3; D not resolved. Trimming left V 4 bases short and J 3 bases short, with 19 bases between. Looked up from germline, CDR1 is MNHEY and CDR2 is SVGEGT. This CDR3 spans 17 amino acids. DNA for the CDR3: TGTGCCAGCAGTTCGGATCTCCTCACGAGCTATGGAAACACCATATATTTT. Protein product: CASSSDLLTSYGNTIYF.